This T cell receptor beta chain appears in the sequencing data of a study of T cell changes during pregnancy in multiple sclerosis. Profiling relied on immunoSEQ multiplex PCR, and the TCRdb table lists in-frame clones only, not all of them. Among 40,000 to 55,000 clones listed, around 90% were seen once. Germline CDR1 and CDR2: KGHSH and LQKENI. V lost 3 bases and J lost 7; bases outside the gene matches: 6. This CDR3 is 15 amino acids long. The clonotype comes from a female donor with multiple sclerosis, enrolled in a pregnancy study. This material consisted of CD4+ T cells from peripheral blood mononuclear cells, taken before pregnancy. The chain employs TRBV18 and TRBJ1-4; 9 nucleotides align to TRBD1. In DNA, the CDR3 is TGTGCCAGCTCACCTCGGGACAGGGTTTTTGAAAAACTGTTTTTT. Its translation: CASSPRDRVFEKLFF.